This T cell receptor beta chain originates from a study of T-cell reconstitution after alpha-beta-depleted transplantation in children. Study findings and constraints: It was surviving recipient T cells and thymic progenitors that gave some patients high TCRbeta diversity at day 60. A year post-transplant, T-cell counts and diversity derived mostly from newly produced T cells. Where alpha-beta T cells came from about two months after transplant was reportedly several hundred expanded graft clones.

This clonotype came up a few times. Its target is unknown. Unique molecular identifiers were used to barcode this TCRbeta library. MiXCR was run by TCRdb on the PCR reads, yielding one entry per CDR3 protein. The sample comprises around 440,000 distinct CDR3 sequences, roughly 16% of which are singletons, and just under 30% rests with the top ten. This clonotype was sampled from a boy in the first two years of life who had a stem cell transplant for Wiskott-Aldrich syndrome, so the T cells may come from the graft donor. This specimen was PBMCs, mostly from graft donor cells, taken 360 days after TCRalphabeta/CD19-depleted stem cell transplant.

The CDR3 spells CASSYRQGLGSTDTQYF. As DNA, the CDR3 is TGTGCCAGCAGTTACCGACAGGGTCTGGGGAGCACAGATACGCAGTATTTT. The chain carries TRBV6-2 or TRBV6-3 and TRBJ2-3; TRBD1 matches at 7 bases. This CDR3 contains 17 residues. Germline loops: CDR1 MNHEY, CDR2 SVGEGT. V lost 2 bases and J lost 0; bases outside the gene matches: 8.